These 23 T cell receptor beta chains share one sample of origin, sequenced in a study of CD8+ T cells in alopecia areata. Isolated RNA was reverse transcribed into cDNA used as the sequencing template. Only in-frame clones appear in the TCRdb table, and some are missing; sequencing was by immunoSEQ multiplex PCR. The sample was found to contain around 100,000 clones, and every one recurs. The source material was lesional skin. These receptors all stem from a C3H/HeJ mouse with alopecia areata. This mouse strain has H2-k as its MHC haplotype.

This clone was detected ten times or more. Mouse gene names apply. Read coverage stops 4 residues before the CDR3 terminus; the germline J gene supplies the remainder. V is TRBV13-3 and J is TRBJ2-3, with TRBD2 matching 12 bases. Trimming at V came to 4 bases and at J to 1 base, leaving 4 bases not matched to a gene. CDR3 length: 16 amino acids. Germline V lookup: CDR1 NNHDY, CDR2 SYVADS. The DNA read from the CDR3 is TGTGCCAGCAGTCCCCGGGACTGGGGGGGTGCAGAA. Its protein is CASSPRDWGGAE. The full CDR3 sequence reads CASSPRDWGGAETLYF.

As regards this clone: Gene names follow the mouse nomenclature. The CDR3 end lies 4 residues beyond the end of the read and is filled in from the germline J gene. The chain combines TRBV13-3 with TRBJ1-1; no firm D call. Per the germline V gene, CDR1 is NNHDY and CDR2 is SYVADS. The CDR3 has 12 residues. The sequenced part of the CDR3 DNA is TGTGCCAGCAGTGACAGCCTCTCA. Translating it yields CASSDSLS. The complete CDR3 protein is CASSDSLSEVFF.

This clone came up a few times. Gene names follow the mouse nomenclature. The missing CDR3 end, 4 residues past where the read stops, is filled in from the germline J gene. J is TRBJ1-4 and V is TRBV13-1; D gene uncertain. The V end was cut by 0 bases, the J end by 2 bases, with 8 bases between. This CDR3 contains 15 residues. Germline V lookup: CDR1 NSHNY, CDR2 SYGAGN. Incomplete CDR3 DNA: TGTGCCAGCAGTGATGGACAAACCTCCAACGAA. It encodes CASSDGQTSNE. The whole CDR3 protein reads CASSDGQTSNERLFF.

This clone has more than one count but fewer than ten. Gene labels here are mouse ones. The missing CDR3 end, 4 residues past where the read stops, is filled in from the germline J gene. The rearrangement joins TRBV13-1 to TRBJ2-2; a weak D match, TRBD1 (5 bases). The CDR3 has 14 amino acids. The germline gives CDR1 NSHNY, CDR2 SYGAGN. Between the trimmed V and J ends, which lost 4 bases and 4 bases, there was a span of 11 bases. CDR3 bases read: TGTGCCAGCAGTCTCAGGGTGGGCACCGGG. It encodes CASSLRVGTG. In full, the CDR3 is CASSLRVGTGQLYF.

This clone was seen a handful of times. Mouse names are used for the genes. The read terminates 4 residues ahead of where the CDR3 ends, so the germline J gene completes it. The V gene is TRBV17, the J gene TRBJ2-7; 11 bases align to TRBD2. After removal of 6 bases from V and 0 bases from J, the junction contained 1 base not matched to a gene. The V gene's germline CDR1 is MNHDT and CDR2 YYDKIL. This CDR3 is built from 14 residues. The CDR3: CASRDWGASYEQYF. The covered CDR3 bases are TGTGCTAGCAGGGACTGGGGGGCCTCCTAT.

This clone showed up many times. Mouse gene names apply. The read terminates 4 residues ahead of where the CDR3 ends, so the germline J gene completes it. This rearrangement joins TRBV5 to TRBJ2-7; 7 nucleotides align to TRBD1. The V gene's germline CDR1 is LGHNA and CDR2 YNLKQL (reference sequence). This CDR3 is built from 14 residues. The V segment lost 4 bases and the J segment 0 bases; nucleotides outside the gene matches: 3. This CDR3 is CASSPRDSSYEQYF. The sequenced CDR3 bases are TGTGCCAGCAGCCCCCGGGACAGCTCCTAT.

This clone was counted only a few times. At residue 10, TCRdb's protein is not the same as the translated DNA, so the protein here was read from the DNA. Gene and germline names: mouse. The CDR3 is cut off 3 residues early in the read; its end comes from the germline J gene. This chain links TRBV19 with TRBJ1-3, with D perhaps TRBD1 (5 bases). Germline CDR1 and CDR2: FNHDT and SITEND (reference sequence). This CDR3 region has 13 residues. V lost 6 bases and J lost 2, with 9 bases in between. The part of the CDR3 DNA that was read is TGTGCCAGCATCGCAGGGACTGGAAATACG. Translating it yields CASIAGTGNT. The full CDR3 sequence reads CASIAGTGNTLYF.

This clone was detected many times. Gene names follow the mouse nomenclature. From the germline J gene comes the end of the CDR3, since the read stops 4 residues before it. The chain is built from TRBV13-3 and TRBJ1-2; weak D call: TRBD1 (6 bases). Trimming stripped 0 bases from V and 0 bases from J, with 12 bases between. Looked up from germline, CDR1 is NNHDY and CDR2 is SYVADS. The CDR3 totals 16 residues. CDR3 residues: CASSDAGGPSNSDYTF. The sequenced part of the CDR3 DNA is TGTGCCAGCAGTGATGCGGGGGGCCCATCAAACTCC.

The table lists this clone with a few counts. Gene names denote mouse genes. The CDR3 end lies 4 residues beyond the end of the read and is filled in from the germline J gene. V and J are TRBV13-3 and TRBJ2-1; 8 bases are a match to TRBD2. The CDR3 covers 13 residues. Germline V gene data show CDR1 as NNHDY and CDR2 as SYVADS. V gave up 6 bases and J gave up 3 bases; unmatched junction bases: 2. The CDR3 bases that were read are TGTGCCAGCACGGGACTGGTCTATGCT. Translated, it gives CASTGLVYA. The entire CDR3 protein reads CASTGLVYAEQFF.

The table lists this clone with a few counts. Germline and genes: mouse. The read ends 4 residues before the CDR3 terminus; that terminus is restored from the germline J gene. This chain links TRBV13-1 with TRBJ2-1; TRBD2 matches at 7 bases. The germline CDR1 and CDR2 sequences are NSHNY and SYGAGN. CDR3 length: 13 amino acids. After removal of 5 bases from V and 1 base from J, the junction contained 0 bases not matched to a gene. CDR3 residues: CASRLGNYAEQFF. Partial CDR3 DNA: TGTGCCAGCAGACTGGGGAACTATGCT.

Note on this clone: The gene names given are mouse names. CDR3 DNA, as far as it was read: TGTGCCAGCAGTATCTGGTCAACA. Amino acid sequence: CASSIWST. The CDR3 as a whole reads CASSIWSTEVFF. V gene TRBV19 combines with J gene TRBJ1-1; D is undetermined. The read ends 4 residues early relative to the CDR3; the germline J gene fills the gap. The germline gives CDR1 FNHDT, CDR2 SITEND (reference sequence). The CDR3 runs 12 residues.

This clone occurred many times. Genes and germline are mouse. The CDR3 end is not reached by the read, which stops 4 residues before it; the germline J gene fills it in. The chain recombines TRBV13-3 with TRBJ2-1; tentatively, D is TRBD1 (5 bases). Trimming left V 7 bases short and J 4 bases short, with 9 bases between. CDR1 and CDR2 from the germline V gene are NNHDY and SYVADS. The CDR3 spans 12 residues. The sequenced part of the CDR3 DNA is TGTGCCAGCTTCGGACAATATGCT. Translated: CASFGQYA. The whole CDR3 reads CASFGQYAEQFF.

About this clone: Here the gene names and germline are mouse. The CDR3 end is not reached by the read, which stops 4 residues before it; the germline J gene fills it in. This sequence joins TRBV1 and TRBJ2-5; D is perhaps TRBD1 (6 bases). Trimming left V 3 bases short and J 3 bases short, with 10 bases between. The length of the CDR3 is 14 residues. Germline CDR1 reads NSQYPW; CDR2 reads LRSPGD (reference sequence). CDR3 DNA, as far as it was read: TGCACCTGCAGTGCGGGGACACTTCAAGAC. Residues: CTCSAGTLQD. From start to end, the CDR3 is CTCSAGTLQDTQYF. Complete variable domain (other parts from reference TRBV1 and TRBJ2-5): VTLLEQNPRWRLVPRGQAVNLRCILKNSQYPWMSWYQQDLQKQLQWLFTLRSPGDKEVKSLPGADYLATRVTDTELRLQVANMSQGRTLYCTCSAGTLQDTQYFGPGTRLLVL.

On this clone itself: Mouse gene names apply. The missing CDR3 end, 4 residues past where the read stops, is filled in from the germline J gene. V gene TRBV13-3 combines with J gene TRBJ1-4, with TRBD1 identical over 7 bases. This CDR3 has 15 amino acids. The germline V gene has CDR1 NNHDY and CDR2 SYVADS. The sequenced part of the CDR3 DNA is TGTGCCAGCAGTGCCGGAACAGGGGCCACCGAA. Its translation is CASSAGTGATE. The complete CDR3 sequence is CASSAGTGATERLFF. Full variable domain (outside the CDR3, taken from reference TRBV13-3 and TRBJ1-4): EAAVTQSPRSKVAVTGGKVTLSCHQTNNHDYMYWYRQDTGHGLRLIHYSYVADSTEKGDIPDGYKASRPSQENFSLILELASLSQTAVYFCASSAGTGATERLFFGHGTKLSVL.

This clone was picked up a small number of times. Each gene name is a mouse one. The CDR3 end is not reached by the read, which stops 4 residues before it; the germline J gene fills it in. The chain couples TRBV13-2 to TRBJ2-7, with D perhaps TRBD2 (6 bases). The V gene's germline CDR1 is NNHNN and CDR2 SYGAGS (reference sequence). The CDR3 has 12 residues. The covered CDR3 bases are TGTGCCAGCGCCTGGGGCGCTTAT. The encoded protein is CASAWGAY. The CDR3 reads in full as CASAWGAYEQYF.

A word on this clone: These gene names are mouse names. The read gets to within 4 residues of the CDR3 end, and the germline J gene fills in the rest. The rearrangement links TRBV17 to TRBJ2-5, with TRBD1 matching over 10 bases. From germline, CDR1 is MNHDT and CDR2 YYDKIL. CDR3 length: 14 residues. The CDR3 sequence: CASSRPGQGDTQYF. CDR3 DNA (partial): TGTGCTAGCAGTAGACCGGGACAGGGGGAC.

A few counts support this clone. The listed genes are named as in mouse. The read terminates 4 residues ahead of where the CDR3 ends, so the germline J gene completes it. J is TRBJ1-4 and V is TRBV13-3; possibly TRBD1 for D (6 bases). CDR1 and CDR2 (germline): NNHDY, SYVADS. V was pared by 1 base and J by 4 bases, with 11 bases between. The CDR3 has 15 residues. CDR3 DNA, as far as it was read: TGTGCCAGCAGTGATAGGAAGGGGGTCAACGAA. This translates into CASSDRKGVNE. The whole CDR3 protein reads CASSDRKGVNERLFF.

To note about this clone: Germline and genes: mouse. Coverage ceases 4 residues before the CDR3 finishes, and the germline J gene fills in the end. The V gene is TRBV1, the J gene TRBJ2-5; TRBD2 matches 12 bases. Germline V gives CDR1 NSQYPW, CDR2 LRSPGD (reference sequence). The CDR3 consists of 17 residues. J gave up 1 base and V 0 bases, and 2 bases lay outside the gene matches. Here the CDR3 reads CTCSADWDWGDQDTQYF. CDR3 DNA, as far as it was read: TGCACCTGCAGTGCAGATTGGGACTGGGGGGACCAAGAC.

This clone was seen only a few times. Gene names are mouse gene names. The read is 4 residues too short to cover the CDR3 end, so that end is filled in from the germline J gene. The chain has TRBV1 and TRBJ1-4, with D unresolved. Trimming stripped 3 bases from V and 4 bases from J, with 6 bases between. The CDR3 loop spans 13 amino acids. The germline V gene has CDR1 NSQYPW and CDR2 LRSPGD (reference sequence). The CDR3 sequence: CTCSATSNERLFF. The sequenced CDR3 bases are TGCACCTGCAGTGCCACAAGCAACGAA.

This clone was observed at least ten times. The germline and genes are mouse ones. The read halts 4 residues ahead of the CDR3 end, with the missing end drawn from the germline J gene. J is TRBJ1-2 and V is TRBV13-3; D gene uncertain. CDR1 and CDR2 from the germline V gene are NNHDY and SYVADS. Trimming cost V 6 bases and J 3 bases, with 12 bases left between them. CDR3 size: 13 residues. CDR3 DNA, as far as it was read: TGTGCCAGCACGGCAGGAGTGGACTCC. It yields the protein CASTAGVDS. The whole CDR3 sequence is CASTAGVDSDYTF.

Regarding this clone: The listed genes are named as in mouse. CDR3 DNA, as far as it was read: TGTGCCAGCGGGGGACAGGGCTCCAACGAA. Translation gives CASGGQGSNE. The whole CDR3 region reads CASGGQGSNERLFF. The chain employs TRBV13-2 and TRBJ1-4; 9 bases line up with TRBD1. The read terminates 4 residues ahead of where the CDR3 ends, so the germline J gene completes it. The CDR3 has 14 amino acids. Germline values: CDR1 NNHNN, CDR2 SYGAGS (reference sequence). V gave up 5 bases and J gave up 2 bases; unmatched junction bases: 1.

In its sample, this clone was seen a few times. Gene names and germline match the mouse. The CDR3 DNA, read in part, is TGTGCCAGCAGTATGGCTGGGGGGGCATATGCT. It codes for CASSMAGGAYA. The CDR3 reads in full as CASSMAGGAYAEQFF. The chain links TRBV19 to TRBJ2-1; TRBD2 matches at 10 bases. The read terminates 4 residues before the CDR3 end, so the remaining end is supplied by the germline J gene. Germline lookup yields CDR1 FNHDT and CDR2 SITEND (reference sequence). The CDR3 runs 15 residues. V shed 2 bases and J 4 bases; nucleotides not matched to a gene: 3.

This clone was found a few times. At residue 10, the TCRdb protein and translated DNA are inconsistent; the protein given comes from the DNA. Gene names denote mouse genes. With the read ending 3 residues before the CDR3 end, the germline J gene is used to fill in that end. J is TRBJ1-3 and V is TRBV19, with no clear D. Trimming removed 6 bases from V and 0 bases from J, with 7 bases in between. The CDR3 spans 13 residues. Germline V gene data show CDR1 as FNHDT and CDR2 as SITEND (reference sequence). CDR3 loop: CASIGFSGNTLYF. The CDR3 bases that were read are TGTGCCAGCATTGGGTTTTCTGGAAATACG. Combining the CDR3 with reference TRBV19 and TRBJ1-3 gives the whole variable domain GGIITQTPKFLIGQEGQKLTLKCQQNFNHDTMYWYRQDSGKGLRLIYYSITENDLQKGDLSEGYDASREKKSSFSLTVTSAQKNEMAVFLCASIGFSGNTLYFGEGSRLIVV.